This TCR beta chain was captured in a study of blood T cell repertoires in COVID-19 (TCRdb year 2020). Broadly, across the study: Collaborator samples came from the United States, Italy and Spain and covered acute and convalescent phases of COVID-19. Where available, HLA class I and class II types were taken from metadata supplied by the sample provider and were not determined by assay-based typing. A freely available public database, intended as a resource for researchers studying the immune response to SARS-CoV-2, is where the repertoires were released. The samples were drawn from the first 160 participants of the ongoing ImmuneRACE study and from some 1,300 subjects provided by 6 global collaborators. The prospective study material was composed of cDNA or gDNA derived from T cells, B-cell-depleted T cells, or PBMCs. Sample metadata almost always included a de-identified subject ID, COVID-19 status, age in years and sex. Deeply sampled blood TCRbeta repertoires from subjects exposed to, actively infected with, or recovered from COVID-19 were included in the dataset. The paper's findings and limits, for the study overall: The quantity of clinical and demographic metadata differed by source and by participant and was supplied without curation.

Whole blood was collected in K2EDTA tubes by collaborating institutions according to the institutions' own protocols. Collaborator samples were shipped for TCRbeta analysis as frozen whole blood, isolated PBMCs, or DNA extracted from either sample type. The CDR3, cysteine through phenylalanine, is 14 amino acids long. The CDR3 DNA has 42 bases and is translated from base 1. CDR1 and CDR2 (SGHTA, FQGNSA) derive from the germline V gene. TCRbeta CDR3 regions were amplified from genomic DNA by means of the immunoSEQ Assay, a bias-controlled multiplex PCR. The authors' analysis ran thus. The number of nucleated cells in each sample was estimated from the amplification of reference gene primers within the assay. Sequence reads were collapsed and filtered to measure the absolute abundance of every unique TCRbeta CDR3 rearrangement. For each sample, productive Simpson clonality was calculated by taking the square root of Simpson's diversity index across productive rearrangements. TCRdb obtained this table from immuneACCESS and retained in-frame rearrangements with V and J assigned. These tables miss some clones; where compared with another copy, unresolved V genes account for less than half of the shortfall, and the remainder is unexplained. Clonal size and the V and J genes are those of that table, whereas D and trimming came from the DNA. The sample includes 76,000 or so clones, with 86% observed a single time. The top ten clonotypes cover around a sixth of the sample.

Of note for this clone: The antigen it binds to is not known. A read error may account for a junction end that differs from germline.

The chain is made from TRBV7-2 and TRBJ2-5, with TRBD2 perhaps the D gene, on 5 matching bases. This receptor was obtained from a man of 80 years or more in a cohort sampled during active COVID-19. Material: peripheral blood. The CDR3 reads CASSLRLAQQTQYF. The nucleotides read TGTGCCAGCAGCTTAAGGCTAGCCCAACAGACCCAGTACTTC. With the portions outside the CDR3 filled from the reference TRBV7-2 and TRBJ2-5 genes, the complete variable region becomes GAGVSQSPSNKVTEKGKDVELRCDPISGHTALYWYRQSLGQGLEFLIYFQGNSAPDKSGLPSDRFSAERTGGSVSTLTIQRTQQEDSAVYLCASSLRLAQQTQYFGPGTRLLVL.